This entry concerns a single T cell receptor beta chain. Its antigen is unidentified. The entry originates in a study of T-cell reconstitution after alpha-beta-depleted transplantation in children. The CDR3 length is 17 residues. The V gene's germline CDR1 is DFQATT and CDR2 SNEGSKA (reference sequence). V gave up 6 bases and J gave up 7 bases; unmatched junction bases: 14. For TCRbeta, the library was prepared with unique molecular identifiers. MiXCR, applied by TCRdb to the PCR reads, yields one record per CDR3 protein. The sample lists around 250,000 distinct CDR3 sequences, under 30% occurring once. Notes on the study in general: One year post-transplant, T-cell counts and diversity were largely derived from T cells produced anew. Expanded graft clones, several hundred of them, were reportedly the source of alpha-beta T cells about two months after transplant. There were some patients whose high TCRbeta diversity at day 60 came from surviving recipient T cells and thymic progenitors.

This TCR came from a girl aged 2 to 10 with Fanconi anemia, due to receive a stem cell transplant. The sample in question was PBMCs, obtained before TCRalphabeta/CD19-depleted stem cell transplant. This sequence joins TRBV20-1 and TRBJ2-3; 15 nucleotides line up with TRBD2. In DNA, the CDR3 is TGCAGTGCCCCGGCAGGACTAGCGGGAGGGTGGAGTAATACGCAGTATTTT. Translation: CSAPAGLAGGWSNTQYF.